The following is a TCR beta chain sequence with its context. These data originate in a study of T cell responses to AZD1222 COVID-19 vaccine. The ends lost 1 base at V and 2 bases at J; junction bases unmatched: 5. The length of the CDR3 is 16 residues. Germline CDR1 is LGHNA and CDR2 is YSLEER. Sequenced by immunoSEQ multiplex PCR; TCRdb stores in-frame clones only, minus some. This sample has some 80,000 clones, with 88% found just once. The sequencing used peripheral blood, collected 28 days after the second dose of the MenACWY control vaccine. The source of this sequence is an adult who received the MenACWY meningococcal vaccine as a control. V gene TRBV4-3 combines with J gene TRBJ2-5; 9 bases map to TRBD1. CDR3 loop: CASSQVTGQGQETQYF. The CDR3 nucleotides read TGCGCCAGCAGCCAAGTTACCGGACAGGGGCAAGAGACCCAGTACTTC.